This T cell receptor (beta chain) was captured by sequencing in a study of T cells in Graves' hyperthyroidism and ophthalmopathy. Researchers took RNA transcripts and amplified the TCR beta CDR3 regions from them. Carried out on the TCR CDR3, a first-round RT-PCR used the HTBI primer set. TCRdb ran MiXCR on the multiplex PCR reads and lists one entry per CDR3 protein. The table has 500,000 to 650,000 distinct CDR3 sequences, 15% to 20% seen once; the top ten hold 17%. Findings and limits, study-wide: Expanded thyroid clonotypes (above 0.001) were mostly also found in blood.

As to this clonotype: The antigen is not known.

The junction had 3 bases not matched to a gene; V was cut back by 3 bases and J by 4 bases. CDR3 length equals 14 residues. The germline V gene has CDR1 MDHEN and CDR2 SYDVKM. Exclusion of a patient resulted from uncontrolled infection, other autoimmune disease, pregnancy or lactation. The source of this sequence is a woman aged 18-30 years with Graves' ophthalmopathy. Sequencing was done on a sample of blood. The V and J genes are TRBV28 and TRBJ2-5; 9 nucleotides agree with TRBD2. This CDR3 reads CASSFAGGPETQYF. The CDR3 DNA reads TGTGCCAGCAGTTTTGCGGGAGGGCCAGAGACCCAGTACTTC.